One T cell receptor beta chain is described in this entry. The antigen remains undetermined. Germline V lookup: CDR1 SGHAT, CDR2 FQDESV (reference sequence). After removal of 4 bases from V and 13 bases from J, the junction contained 10 bases not matched to a gene. The CDR3 has 13 amino acids. Alongside a J-beta primer mix, a sample-barcoded 5' primer served in a second PCR lasting about 7 to 11 cycles. Every sample returned 2.5 million or more CDR3-containing paired-end reads. TCRdb recomputed calls from the 5' RACE reads with MiXCR, one row per CDR3 protein. The table lists around 1,900,000 distinct CDR3 sequences, 35% to 50% of them singletons. This specimen belongs to a study of blood T cells in healthy people across ages. Study-level points and caveats: Higher diversity and more naive CD4+ cells were features of long-lived donors, compared to aged donors.

This sequence originates from a human donor in good health. V is TRBV11-1 and J is TRBJ2-4; 7 bases are a match to TRBD1. Sequencing used blood. The CDR3 nucleotides are TGTGCCAGCAGCTCAACAGGGGTCGCCAAACAGTACTTC. Residues: CASSSTGVAKQYF.